This TCR beta chain appears in the sequencing data of a study of identifying expanded T cells in peripheral blood. Sequenced by immunoSEQ multiplex PCR; TCRdb stores in-frame clones only, minus some. The data contain over 90,000 clones, around 88% of them singletons. Remarks on this clone: Its specificity is not known.

During the collection period, no donor immune events like infections were recorded. Per germline, CDR1 MRHNA and CDR2 SNTAGT. There are 11 residues in the CDR3. V lost 3 bases to trimming and J lost 5 bases, with 3 bases between them. Findings of the study overall: Roughly two-week clone count variance significantly increased as total template count grew. Over approximately two and four weeks, about 15 and 19 clones changed, versus roughly 1.2 between replicates.

The sample taken for sequencing was blood. The chain links TRBV6-4 to TRBJ2-3; unclear D gene. The clonotype was recovered from a person aged 18 to 70 in good health. The chain's CDR3 is CASSEGDTQYF. The CDR3 bases are TGTGCCAGCAGTGAAGGAGATACGCAGTATTTT.